The text below deals with one TCR beta chain. Which antigen it targets is not known. The junction shows a germline mismatch at one end, possibly a read error. The CDR3 numbers 13 residues from cysteine through phenylalanine. CDR3 DNA only is kept here, 39 bases in frame from base 1. CDR1 and CDR2, looked up from the germline V gene, are MGHRA and YSYEKL. The method was multiplex PCR. TCRdb names Illumina HiSeq 2500 as the instrument used. Following protocols modified from ARM-PCR, the researchers constructed TCRbeta libraries through three rounds of nested PCR with primers (Table S4). PCR products of 200-500 bp were gel-excised and purified with the QIAquick gel extraction kit before sequencing. The authors processed their data as follows. Reads were cleaned using Trimmomatic, were merged into complete CDR3 sequences using FLASH, and were assigned to V(D)J germline segments using MiTCR. VDJtools was used to compute clonal diversity as the inverse Simpson's index. In-frame sequences lacking a premature stop codon were counted as productive reads. Through fastp at Q25 and MiXCR, TCRdb rebuilt clones from the public reads, retaining in-frame beta chains. Identical CDR3 proteins give one entry, which carries the most common genes and DNA. TCRdb, rather than the study authors, made the V and J calls. This sample holds about 44,000 distinct CDR3 sequences; around 62% were observed only once. Jointly, the top ten make up roughly 19% of the sample.

RNA was isolated from bulk unsorted tissue, and RNA quality was assessed with a NanoDrop ND-1000 and an Agilent 2100. For the normal lung samples, distant non-tumor tissue was collected more than 3 cm away from the tumor edge. The donors were newly diagnosed lung cancer patients admitted for thoracic surgery in China from August to November 2014 who had not received prior chemotherapy. The study excluded patients who had received radiotherapy or chemotherapy before or who had another cancer at the same time. Surgical tissue pieces of 1-2 cm3 were preserved in RNAlater solution and were kept at -80 degrees C until use. This specimen belongs to a study of tumor and adjacent non-tumor tissue in lung cancer (dated by TCRdb to 2017 to 2018). Concerning the study at large: Patients with adenocarcinoma (roughly 12), squamous cell carcinoma (2) and small cell lung cancer (1) were included in the cohort. Bulk TCRbeta repertoires were compared between lung tumor tissue and matched distant non-tumor lung tissue obtained from roughly 16 lung cancer patients. Sequencing generated a total of some 130 million productive TCRbeta reads, averaging around 4 million reads per sample. Ages among the 15 or so patients ranged from roughly 31 to 76 years, there were roughly ten men and 5 women, and disease was at TNM stage I to III. Approximately 31 paired specimens, one tumor and one normal lung sample per patient, were profiled by TCRbeta CDR3 sequencing. Here is what the overall study found, with its caveats: Younger patients had significantly higher TCR diversity, and higher tumor TCR diversity was associated with shorter overall and disease-free survival. Only 15 or so patients were included in the cohort, and the need for larger samples and more detailed clinical data was noted by the authors. A significantly larger cumulative share of the repertoire was made up by the top 100 clones in normal lung than in tumor tissue. Tumor tissue showed significantly greater TCR diversity (inverse Simpson) than normal lung tissue (about 400 vs 150, P = 0.0075, Mann-Whitney U test). Peripheral blood was not sequenced, so blood TCRbeta repertoires in these lung cancer patients were not examined. The methods do not name the sequencing platform or mention unique molecular identifiers.

Here the chain combines TRBV4-1 and TRBJ1-2; no D gene can be assigned with confidence. Sequenced material: distant non-tumor lung tissue. This TCR was recovered from a woman in her forties with non-small cell lung cancer. The DNA is as follows: TGCGCCAGTAGCAAGCAGGCTACCTATGACTACACCTTC. This yields the protein CASSKQATYDYTF.